The present T cell receptor beta chain was sequenced within a study of T cells after yellow fever vaccination (dated by TCRdb to 2018 to 2020). At the level of the whole study: The SMART-Seq v4 Ultra Low Input RNA kit was used to prepare libraries from fractions with low cell numbers. Blood samples were taken at several timepoints before and after primary and secondary immunization, and bulk PBMC replicates and cell subsets were isolated. The cohort comprised two healthy male donors, one aged 18 to 30 and one aged 30 to 40 years. To track T-cell clones before and after primary and booster YFV17D yellow fever vaccination, bulk TCR alpha and beta repertoires were sequenced longitudinally.

This clonotype came up many times. The specificity of this receptor is unknown. No base quality values were provided; no much bigger clone lies one nucleotide off. Synthesis of TCR cDNA relied on 5'RACE template switching, a step that introduced a universal primer site along with unique molecular identifiers. cDNA synthesis was primed from both the TCR alpha and TCR beta constant segments. Libraries were amplified in two PCR steps, with sample barcodes and sequencing adapters added in the second step. Libraries were sequenced on Illumina HiSeq 2500 (2x100 bp) or NovaSeq (2x150 bp). The study's own analysis went as follows. Demultiplexing of reads and collapsing into UMI consensus sequences were performed with MIGEC, and V(D)J alignment was carried out with MiXCR. Vaccine-responding clonotypes were identified with edgeR using replicate PBMC samples, with FDR below 0.01 and a log2 fold change above 5 up to day 15 being required. Each bulk clonotype received a CD4 or CD8 identity based on whether the sequenced CD4 or CD8 repertoire contained that clonotype at higher abundance. TCRdb applied fastp at Q25 and MiXCR to the public reads, then kept only in-frame beta chains. Every entry covers one CDR3 protein and lists the most common genes and DNA from its rows. The V and J calls were determined by TCRdb, not by the authors. For this sample there are some 70,000 distinct CDR3 sequences; about 7% appear just once. The ten largest make up about 39% of the sample.

General findings and caveats noted by the study authors: Most clones expanded after primary vaccination were re-detected after the booster (just under 97% of CD4 and roughly 87% of CD8), suggesting broad memory maintenance. A small fraction of clonotypes showed up in both the CD4 and CD8 compartments, probably as a result of convergent recombination. Because the study included only two donors, the extent to which the findings can be generalized is limited. Computational filtering was required because FACS-sorted repertoires could contain abundant contaminating clonotypes from the bulk population. The secondary T-cell response was found to be weaker but faster than the primary response, with a peak reached on day 5 rather than on day 15.

Reading the label with the study, this specimen's treatment or condition is: live attenuated yellow fever vaccine strain. PBMCs were isolated from peripheral blood using a standard Ficoll-Paque protocol. Dynabeads CD4 and CD8 positive selection kits were used to isolate CD4 and CD8 T-cell fractions. RNA was extracted with TriZol from bulk PBMCs, CD4 and CD8 fractions, and dextramer-positive and dextramer-negative fractions. The sequencing here drew on CD8+ T cells sorted from PBMCs, taken about 49 days after the first yellow fever vaccination. The TCR originated in a man younger than 35 who received the YFV17D yellow fever vaccine.

The CDR3 loop reads CASSLGQGSGANVLTF. In nucleotides, the sequence is TGTGCCAGCAGCTTGGGACAGGGTAGTGGGGCCAACGTCCTGACTTTC. The rearrangement combines TRBV7-6 with TRBJ2-6, with 9 bases aligning to TRBD1. The germline V gene yields SGHVS for CDR1 and FNYEAQ for CDR2. Clipping removes 3 bases from V and 3 bases from J, with 3 as the unmatched junction base count. Its CDR3 holds 16 amino acids, cysteine through phenylalanine. Here the CDR3 DNA is all that survives: 48 bases in frame from base 1.